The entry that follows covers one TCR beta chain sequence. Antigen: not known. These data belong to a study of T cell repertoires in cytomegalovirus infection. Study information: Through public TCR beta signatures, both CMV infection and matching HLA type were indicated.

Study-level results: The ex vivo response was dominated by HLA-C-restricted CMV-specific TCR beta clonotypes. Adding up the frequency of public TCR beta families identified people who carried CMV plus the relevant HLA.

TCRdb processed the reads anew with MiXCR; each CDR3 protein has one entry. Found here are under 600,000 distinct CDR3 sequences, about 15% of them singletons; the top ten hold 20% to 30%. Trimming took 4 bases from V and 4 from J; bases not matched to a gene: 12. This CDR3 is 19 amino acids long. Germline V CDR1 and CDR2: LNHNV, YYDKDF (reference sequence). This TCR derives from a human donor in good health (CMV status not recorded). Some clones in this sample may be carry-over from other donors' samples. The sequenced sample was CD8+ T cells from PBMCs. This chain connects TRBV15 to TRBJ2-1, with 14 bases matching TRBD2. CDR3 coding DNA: TGTGCCACCAGCACGGAGGGGGGGACTAGCGGGAGAAGGTACAATGAGCAGTTCTTC. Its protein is CATSTEGGTSGRRYNEQFF.